These 5 T cell receptor beta chains came from one sample sequenced in a study of cytomegalovirus exposure and HLA in healthy donors. 13 Jbeta primers and 60 Vbeta primers were used for the PCR. Here immunoSEQ multiplex PCR was the method, and the copy in TCRdb shows in-frame clones only, minus some. The data show around 150,000 clones, 8.9% seen once. Sequenced sample: PBMCs. Every receptor here comes from a woman aged 35 to 49 in good health and CMV-seropositive.

This clone occurred a few times. The chain employs TRBV6-1 and TRBJ1-5; TRBD1 agrees at 7 bases. The trim removed 8 bases at V and 4 bases at J, leaving 11 bases unmatched. This CDR3 is built from 15 residues. Germline loops: CDR1 MNHNS, CDR2 SASEGT. The CDR3 DNA reads as TGTGCCAGCCGAACAGGGGAGCTTCGGAATCAGCCCCAGCATTTT. Translating gives CASRTGELRNQPQHF.

As for this clone: The identical CDR3 is also encoded by other nucleotide sequences in the sample. CDR3 bases: TGTGCCAGCAGCTTAGGGGGACAGGGTAATGAAAAACTGTTTTTT. Its protein is CASSLGGQGNEKLFF. V gene TRBV7-9 combines with J gene TRBJ1-4, with TRBD1 matching 9 bases. The CDR3 is made up of 15 amino acids. Germline trimming cut 1 base from V and 4 bases from J; bases unmatched to any gene: 1. Germline lookup yields CDR1 SEHNR and CDR2 FQNEAQ (reference sequence).

The table lists this clone with a few counts. V usage is TRBV28 and J usage is TRBJ1-2, with 12 bases aligning to TRBD1. This CDR3 comprises 14 residues. V dropped 2 bases and J dropped 7; count of bases not matched to a gene: 2. Germline CDR1 and CDR2: MDHEN and SYDVKM. The CDR3, as DNA: TGTGCCAGCAGTTTAGGGACAGGGGGCATTGGCTACACCTTC. Its translation is CASSLGTGGIGYTF.

J is TRBJ1-4 and V is TRBV5-6; D may be TRBD1 (5 bases). The CDR3 has 17 residues. Trimming pared 6 bases from V and 0 bases from J, leaving 18 bases between. Germline V gene lookup returns CDR1 SGHDT and CDR2 YYEEEE. The CDR3 here is CASMGGAQGATNEKLFF. The CDR3 coding sequence is TGTGCCAGCATGGGGGGAGCCCAAGGGGCAACTAATGAAAAACTGTTTTTT.

On this clone itself: This sample also contains other DNA sequences that code for the same CDR3. The chain uses TRBV5-1 and TRBJ2-3, with a possible D match to TRBD1 (5 bases). Trimming took 0 bases from V and 6 from J, leaving 11 bases between them. This CDR3 is built from 14 residues. Germline values: CDR1 SGHRS, CDR2 YFSETQ. The CDR3 sequence: CASSLAVGADTQYF. CDR3 coding DNA: TGCGCCAGCAGCTTGGCCGTTGGGGCGGATACGCAGTATTTT.